Listed below are T cell receptor beta chains from one sample, sequenced in a study of cytomegalovirus exposure and HLA in healthy donors. Measured with immunoSEQ multiplex PCR; TCRdb has only the in-frame clones, and not every one. The profile shows 40,000 to 55,000 clones, 60% to 70% of them singletons. The sample taken for sequencing was PBMCs. All receptors derive from a man aged 55 to 70 in good health and CMV-seropositive. CDR3s include the opening cysteine and the closing phenylalanine or tryptophan. Fields, in order: J gene, D gene, clone size, CDR3 length, V gene, CDR3 DNA, CDR3 protein. The D gene is left open where the match is weak. Some rows have no size entry. The others give once, few or many, or a class for an expanded clone.

J: TRBJ1-1
D: TRBD1
size: .
length: 14
V: TRBV30
DNA: TGTGCCTGGACCTCCCGACAGGGGGAGACTGAAGCTTTCTTT
CDR3: CAWTSRQGETEAFF

J: TRBJ2-6
D: .
size: few
length: 15
V: TRBV28
DNA: TGTGCCAGCAATACAGGGTACTCTGGGGCCAACGTCCTGACTTTC
CDR3: CASNTGYSGANVLTF

J: TRBJ2-5
D: TRBD1
size: .
length: 15
V: TRBV4-3
DNA: TGCGCCAGCAGCCAAGATTCCGGACAGGGGGTAACCCAGTACTTC
CDR3: CASSQDSGQGVTQYF

J: TRBJ2-7
D: .
size: few
length: 14
V: TRBV19
DNA: TGTGCCAGTAGTACAAGAGGGAGTTACAGCGAGCAGTACTTC
CDR3: CASSTRGSYSEQYF

J: TRBJ1-2
D: TRBD1
size: .
length: 13
V: TRBV2
DNA: TGTGCCAGCAAGGCAGGGGGCACGTATGGCTACACCTTC
CDR3: CASKAGGTYGYTF

J: TRBJ1-5
D: .
size: .
length: 13
V: TRBV4-1
DNA: TGCGCCAGCAGCCAAGGAGACGGGGGGACCCAGCATTTT
CDR3: CASSQGDGGTQHF

J: TRBJ2-1
D: TRBD2
size: .
length: 17
V: TRBV4-3
DNA: TGCGCCAGCAGCCAAGTTTTAGCGGGAGGGTCGGCCAATGAGCAGTTCTTC
CDR3: CASSQVLAGGSANEQFF

J: TRBJ1-2
D: .
size: .
length: 9
V: TRBV2
DNA: TGTGCCGGGGGGACTGGCTACACCTTC
CDR3: CAGGTGYTF

J: TRBJ1-5
D: TRBD1
size: .
length: 15
V: TRBV6-5
DNA: TGTGCCAGCAGTTCGACAGGGGTTAGCAATCAGCCCCAGCATTTT
CDR3: CASSSTGVSNQPQHF

J: TRBJ1-5
D: TRBD1
size: .
length: 14
V: TRBV29-1
DNA: TGCAGCGCCTGGACAGGGTATAGCAATCAGCCCCAGCATTTT
CDR3: CSAWTGYSNQPQHF

J: TRBJ1-2
D: .
size: few
length: 13
V: TRBV27
DNA: TGTGCCAGCAGCCCGACAAAATACTATGGCTACACCTTC
CDR3: CASSPTKYYGYTF

J: TRBJ2-5
D: .
size: .
length: 13
V: TRBV19
DNA: TGTGCCAGTAGTAGGACTGACCAAGAGACCCAGTACTTC
CDR3: CASSRTDQETQYF

J: TRBJ1-5
D: .
size: .
length: 13
V: TRBV10-3
DNA: TGTGCCATCAGTCCACAACAAGATCAGCCCCAGCATTTT
CDR3: CAISPQQDQPQHF

J: TRBJ2-5
D: TRBD2
size: few
length: 16
V: TRBV4-1
DNA: TGCGCCAGCAGCCAAGGGACTAGCGGGAGTCAAGAGACCCAGTACTTC
CDR3: CASSQGTSGSQETQYF

J: TRBJ2-3
D: TRBD2
size: few
length: 18
V: TRBV6-1
DNA: TGTGCCAGCAGTGCCGGTTGGGGATCTAGCGGGAGTACAGATACGCAGTATTTT
CDR3: CASSAGWGSSGSTDTQYF

J: TRBJ1-4
D: .
size: few
length: 15
V: TRBV29-1
DNA: TGCAGCGTTGAAGTTAGGGGGACCGCTAATGAAAAACTGTTTTTT
CDR3: CSVEVRGTANEKLFF

J: TRBJ1-2
D: TRBD1
size: .
length: 14
V: TRBV27
DNA: TGTGCCAGCAGTTTTCGGACAGGGGGCGATGGCTACACCTTC
CDR3: CASSFRTGGDGYTF

J: TRBJ2-2
D: TRBD2
size: .
length: 15
V: TRBV5-4
DNA: TGTGCCAGCGGAGAAGCGGGAGTCCGTTCCGGGGAGCTGTTTTTT
CDR3: CASGEAGVRSGELFF

J: TRBJ1-5
D: TRBD1
size: few
length: 16
V: TRBV18
DNA: TGTGCCAGCTCACCAACTCTGGGACAGGGCAGTCAGCCCCAGCATTTT
CDR3: CASSPTLGQGSQPQHF

J: TRBJ2-5
D: TRBD2
size: .
length: 14
V: TRBV2
DNA: TGTGCCAGCAGTTCGACTAGCGTTCAGGAGACCCAGTACTTC
CDR3: CASSSTSVQETQYF

J: TRBJ1-1
D: .
size: once
length: 13
V: TRBV6-5
DNA: TGTGCCAGCAGTTACTCTGCTGGACTTGAAGCTTTCTTT
CDR3: CASSYSAGLEAFF

J: TRBJ2-7
D: TRBD1
size: .
length: 14
V: TRBV2
DNA: TGTGCCAGCAGGCAGGACAGGGCTCTTTACGAGCAGTACTTC
CDR3: CASRQDRALYEQYF

J: TRBJ2-3
D: TRBD2
size: .
length: 16
V: TRBV7-2
DNA: TGTGCCAGCAGCTCCGGACTAGCGGAGTCAAAGTATACGCAGTATTTT
CDR3: CASSSGLAESKYTQYF

J: TRBJ1-1
D: .
size: few
length: 13
V: TRBV7-2
DNA: TGTGCCAGCAGCCGCCCAGGAAACACTGAAGCTTTCTTT
CDR3: CASSRPGNTEAFF

J: TRBJ2-1
D: TRBD2
size: .
length: 16
V: TRBV7-9
DNA: TGTGCCAGCAGCTTCCGTCTAGCGGGCGCCGGGAATGAGCAGTTCTTC
CDR3: CASSFRLAGAGNEQFF

J: TRBJ2-2
D: .
size: few
length: 15
V: TRBV7-3
DNA: TGTGCCAGCAGCTTAGGTCAGGGTTACACCGGGGAGCTGTTTTTT
CDR3: CASSLGQGYTGELFF

J: TRBJ2-7
D: TRBD2
size: once
length: 21
V: TRBV15
DNA: TGTGCCACCAGCAGAGATCCGTTTGGGACTAGCGGGAGGGCCCGAACCTACGAGCAGTACTTC
CDR3: CATSRDPFGTSGRARTYEQYF

J: TRBJ1-3
D: .
size: .
length: 14
V: TRBV15
DNA: TGTGCCACCAGCCTAGGAGGGGATGGAAACACCATATATTTT
CDR3: CATSLGGDGNTIYF

J: TRBJ2-7
D: .
size: once
length: 13
V: TRBV4-1
DNA: TGCGCCAGCAGCCAAGGACCGGGACACGAGCAGTACTTC
CDR3: CASSQGPGHEQYF

J: TRBJ2-5
D: .
size: .
length: 15
V: TRBV4-2
DNA: TGTGCCAGCAGCCACATTACACGGAGCCAAGAGACCCAGTACTTC
CDR3: CASSHITRSQETQYF

J: TRBJ1-1
D: .
size: .
length: 15
V: TRBV6-1
DNA: TGTGCCAGCAGTGCCGGGACACGTCTGAACACTGAAGCTTTCTTT
CDR3: CASSAGTRLNTEAFF